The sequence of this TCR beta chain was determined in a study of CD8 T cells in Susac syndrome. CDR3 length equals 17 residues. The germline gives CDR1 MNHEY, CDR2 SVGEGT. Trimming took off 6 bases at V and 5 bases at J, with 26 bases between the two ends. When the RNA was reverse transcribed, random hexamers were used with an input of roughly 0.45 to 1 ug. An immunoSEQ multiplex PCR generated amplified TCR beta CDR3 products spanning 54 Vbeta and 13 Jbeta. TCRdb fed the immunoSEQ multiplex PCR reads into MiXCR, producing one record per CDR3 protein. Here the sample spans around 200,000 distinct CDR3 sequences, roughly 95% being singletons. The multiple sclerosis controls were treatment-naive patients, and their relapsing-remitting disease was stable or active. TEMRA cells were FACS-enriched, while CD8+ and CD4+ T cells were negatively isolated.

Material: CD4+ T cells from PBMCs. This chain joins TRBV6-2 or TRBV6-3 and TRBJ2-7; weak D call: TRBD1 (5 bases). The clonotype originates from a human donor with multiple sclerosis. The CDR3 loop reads CASSRSSLTDRLNEQYF. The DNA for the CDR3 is TGTGCCAGCAGCCGTAGTTCCCTGACAGATCGTCTAAACGAGCAGTACTTC.